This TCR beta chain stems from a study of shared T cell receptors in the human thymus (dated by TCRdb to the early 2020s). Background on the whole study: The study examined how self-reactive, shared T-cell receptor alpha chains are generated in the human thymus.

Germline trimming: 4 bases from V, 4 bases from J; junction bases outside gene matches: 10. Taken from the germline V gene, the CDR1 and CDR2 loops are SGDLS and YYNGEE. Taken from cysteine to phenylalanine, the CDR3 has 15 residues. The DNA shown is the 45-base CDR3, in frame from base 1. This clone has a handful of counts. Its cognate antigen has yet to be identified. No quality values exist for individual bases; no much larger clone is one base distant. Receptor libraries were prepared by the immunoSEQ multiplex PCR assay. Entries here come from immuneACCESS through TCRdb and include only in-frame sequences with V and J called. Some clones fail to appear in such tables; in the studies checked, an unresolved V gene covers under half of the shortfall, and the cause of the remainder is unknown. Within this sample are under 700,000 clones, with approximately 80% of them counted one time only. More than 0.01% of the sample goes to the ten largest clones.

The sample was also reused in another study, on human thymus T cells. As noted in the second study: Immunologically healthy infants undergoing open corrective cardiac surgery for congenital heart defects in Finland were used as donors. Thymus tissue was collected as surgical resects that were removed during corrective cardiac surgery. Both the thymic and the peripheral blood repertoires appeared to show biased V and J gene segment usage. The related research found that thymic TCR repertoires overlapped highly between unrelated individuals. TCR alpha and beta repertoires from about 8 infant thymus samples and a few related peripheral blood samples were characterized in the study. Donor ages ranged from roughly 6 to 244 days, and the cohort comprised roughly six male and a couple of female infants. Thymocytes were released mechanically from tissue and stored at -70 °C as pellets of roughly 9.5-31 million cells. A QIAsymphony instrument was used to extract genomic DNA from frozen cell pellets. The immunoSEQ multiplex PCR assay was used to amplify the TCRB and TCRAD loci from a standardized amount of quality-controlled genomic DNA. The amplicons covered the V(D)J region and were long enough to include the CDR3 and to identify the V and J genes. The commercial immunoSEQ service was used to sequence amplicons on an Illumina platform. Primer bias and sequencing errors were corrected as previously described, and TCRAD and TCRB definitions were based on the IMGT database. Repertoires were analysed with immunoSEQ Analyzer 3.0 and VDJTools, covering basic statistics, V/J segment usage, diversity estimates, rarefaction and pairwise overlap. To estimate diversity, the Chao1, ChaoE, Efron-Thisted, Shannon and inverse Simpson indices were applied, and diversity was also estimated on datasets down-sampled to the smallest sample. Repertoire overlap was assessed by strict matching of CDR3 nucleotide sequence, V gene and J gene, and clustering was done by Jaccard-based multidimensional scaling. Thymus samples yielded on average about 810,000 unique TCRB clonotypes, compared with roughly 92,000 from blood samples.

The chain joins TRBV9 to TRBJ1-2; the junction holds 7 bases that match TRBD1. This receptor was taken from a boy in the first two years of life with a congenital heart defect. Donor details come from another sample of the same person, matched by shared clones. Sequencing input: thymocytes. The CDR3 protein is CASSPRQGHTYGYTF. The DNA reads TGTGCCAGCAGCCCACGACAGGGTCACACCTATGGCTACACCTTC.